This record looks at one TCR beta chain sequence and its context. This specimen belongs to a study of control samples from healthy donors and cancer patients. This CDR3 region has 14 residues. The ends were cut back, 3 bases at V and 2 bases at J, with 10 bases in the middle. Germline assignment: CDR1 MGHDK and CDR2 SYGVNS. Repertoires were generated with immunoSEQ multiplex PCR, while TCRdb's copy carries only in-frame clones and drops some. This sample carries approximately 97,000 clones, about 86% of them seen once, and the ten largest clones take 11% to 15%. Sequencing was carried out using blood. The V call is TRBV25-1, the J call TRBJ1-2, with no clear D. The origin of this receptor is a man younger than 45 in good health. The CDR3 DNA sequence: TGTGCCAGCAGTGAGGCTGGCGGGAACTATGGCTACACCTTC. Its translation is CASSEAGGNYGYTF.